This T cell receptor (beta chain) derives from a study of human thymus T cells. Study outcomes and limitations: Apparent bias marked the V and J gene usage of thymic and blood repertoires. Related research has reported that thymic repertoires overlap highly among unrelated individuals.

Note on this clone: Its cognate antigen is unknown.

Thymic resections from corrective heart surgery supplied the tissue. V lost 7 bases and J lost 0; bases outside the gene matches: 13. The V gene's germline CDR1 is SGHAT and CDR2 FQNNGV. The CDR3 runs to 18 residues. Method: immunoSEQ multiplex PCR; TCRdb's copy keeps in-frame clones and lacks some. Altogether 120,000 or so clones are present, 90% to 95% being singletons, with the ten largest covering roughly 0.024%. This chain joins TRBV11-2 and TRBJ2-1, with 9 bases identical to TRBD2. Source material: thymus tissue. This clonotype originated in a boy in the first two years of life with a congenital heart defect but otherwise immunologically healthy. In nucleotides, the CDR3 is TGTGCCAGCAACCCCGGGACTAGCCACTCTAGCTCCTACAATGAGCAGTTCTTC. As protein: CASNPGTSHSSSYNEQFF.